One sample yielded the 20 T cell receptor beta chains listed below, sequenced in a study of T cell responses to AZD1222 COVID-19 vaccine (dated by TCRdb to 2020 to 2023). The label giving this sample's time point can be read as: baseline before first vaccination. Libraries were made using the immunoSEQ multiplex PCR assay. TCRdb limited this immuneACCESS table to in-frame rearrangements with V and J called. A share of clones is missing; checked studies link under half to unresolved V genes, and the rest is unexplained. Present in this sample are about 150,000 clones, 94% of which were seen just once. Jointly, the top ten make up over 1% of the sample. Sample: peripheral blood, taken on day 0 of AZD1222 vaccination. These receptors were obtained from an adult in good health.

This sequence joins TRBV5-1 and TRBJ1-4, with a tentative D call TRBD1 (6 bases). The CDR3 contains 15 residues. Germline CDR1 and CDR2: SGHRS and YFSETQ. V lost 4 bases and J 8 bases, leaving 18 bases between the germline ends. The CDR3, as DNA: TGCGCCAGCAGCGCCGTCGGGGGGCAGGAGGAAAAACTGTTTTTT. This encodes CASSAVGGQEEKLFF. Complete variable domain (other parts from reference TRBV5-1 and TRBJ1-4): KAGVTQTPRYLIKTRGQQVTLSCSPISGHRSVSWYQQTPGQGLQFLFEYFSETQRNKGNFPGRFSGRQFSNSRSEMNVSTLELGDSALYLCASSAVGGQEEKLFFGSGTQLSVL.

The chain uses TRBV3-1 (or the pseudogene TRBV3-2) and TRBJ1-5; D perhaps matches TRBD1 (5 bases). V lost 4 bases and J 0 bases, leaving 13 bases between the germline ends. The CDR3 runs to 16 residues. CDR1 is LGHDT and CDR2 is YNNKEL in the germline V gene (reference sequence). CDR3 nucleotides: TGTGCCAGCAGCCTCTCCGGACATCATAGCAATCAGCCCCAGCATTTT. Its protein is CASSLSGHHSNQPQHF.

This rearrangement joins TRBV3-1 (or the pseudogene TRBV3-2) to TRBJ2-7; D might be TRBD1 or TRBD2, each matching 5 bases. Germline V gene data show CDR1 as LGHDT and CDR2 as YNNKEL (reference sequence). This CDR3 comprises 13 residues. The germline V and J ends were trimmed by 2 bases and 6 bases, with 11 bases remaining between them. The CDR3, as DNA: TGTGCCAGCAGCCAATTGGGACGACCCGAGCAGTACGTC. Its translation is CASSQLGRPEQYV.

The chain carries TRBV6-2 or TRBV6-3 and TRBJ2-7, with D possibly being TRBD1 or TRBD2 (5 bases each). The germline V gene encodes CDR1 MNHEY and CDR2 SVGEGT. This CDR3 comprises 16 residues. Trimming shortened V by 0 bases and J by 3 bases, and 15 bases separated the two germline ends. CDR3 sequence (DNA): TGTGCCAGCAGTTACTCGGGGACGGGTACTCTCTACGAGCAGTACGTC. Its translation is CASSYSGTGTLYEQYV.

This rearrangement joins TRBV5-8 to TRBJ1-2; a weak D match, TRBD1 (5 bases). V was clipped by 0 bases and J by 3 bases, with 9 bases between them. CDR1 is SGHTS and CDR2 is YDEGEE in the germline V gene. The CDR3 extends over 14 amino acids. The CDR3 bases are TGTGCCAGCAGCTTGGTGTCAGGGTACTATGGCTACACCTTC. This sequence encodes CASSLVSGYYGYTF. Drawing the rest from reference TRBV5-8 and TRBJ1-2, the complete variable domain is EAGVTQSPTHLIKTRGQQATLRCSPISGHTSVYWYQQALGLGLQFLLWYDEGEERNRGNFPPRFSGRQFPNYSSELNVNALELEDSALYLCASSLVSGYYGYTFGSGTRLTVV.

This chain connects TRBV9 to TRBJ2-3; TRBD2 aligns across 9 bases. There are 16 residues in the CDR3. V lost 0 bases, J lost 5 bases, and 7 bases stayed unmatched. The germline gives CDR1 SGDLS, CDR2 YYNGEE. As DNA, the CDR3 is TGTGCCAGCAGCGTAGAGGGGCTAGCGGGAAGAGATACGCAGTATTTT. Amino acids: CASSVEGLAGRDTQYF.

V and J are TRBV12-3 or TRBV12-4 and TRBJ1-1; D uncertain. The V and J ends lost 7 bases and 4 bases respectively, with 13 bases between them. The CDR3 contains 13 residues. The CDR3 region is CASTPLPGTEAFF. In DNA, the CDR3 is TGTGCCAGCACCCCACTCCCGGGCACTGAAGCTTTCTTT.

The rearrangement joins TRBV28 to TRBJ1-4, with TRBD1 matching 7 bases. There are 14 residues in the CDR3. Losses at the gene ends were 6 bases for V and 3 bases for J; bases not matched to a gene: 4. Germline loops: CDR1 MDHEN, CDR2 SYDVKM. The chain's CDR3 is CASSPQGANEKLFF. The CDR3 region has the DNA TGTGCCAGCAGCCCTCAGGGGGCTAATGAAAAACTGTTTTTT.

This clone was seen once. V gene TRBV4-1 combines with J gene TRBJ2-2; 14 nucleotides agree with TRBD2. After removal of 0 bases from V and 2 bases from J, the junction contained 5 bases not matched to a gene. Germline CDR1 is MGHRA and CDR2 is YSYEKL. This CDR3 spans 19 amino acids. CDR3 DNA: TGCGCCAGCAGCCAAGATAGGACTAGCGGGGGGCTTAACACCGGGGAGCTGTTTTTT. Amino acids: CASSQDRTSGGLNTGELFF.

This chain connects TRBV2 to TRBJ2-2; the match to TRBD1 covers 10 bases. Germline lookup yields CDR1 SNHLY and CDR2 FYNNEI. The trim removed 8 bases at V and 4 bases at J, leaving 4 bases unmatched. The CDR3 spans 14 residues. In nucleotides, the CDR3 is TGTGCCAGCTGGACAGGGGGTGGCACCGGGGAGCTGTTTTTT. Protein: CASWTGGGTGELFF.

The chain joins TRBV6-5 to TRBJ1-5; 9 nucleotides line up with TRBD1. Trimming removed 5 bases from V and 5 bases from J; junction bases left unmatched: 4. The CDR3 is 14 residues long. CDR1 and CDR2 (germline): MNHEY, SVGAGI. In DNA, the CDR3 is TGTGCCAGCAGTAGACAGGGGGGTTATCAGCCCCAGCATTTT. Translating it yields CASSRQGGYQPQHF.

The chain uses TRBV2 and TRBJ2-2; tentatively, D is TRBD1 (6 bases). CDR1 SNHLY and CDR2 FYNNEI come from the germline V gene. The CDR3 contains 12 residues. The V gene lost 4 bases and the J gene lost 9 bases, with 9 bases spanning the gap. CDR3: CASSVQGRELFF. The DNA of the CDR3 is TGTGCCAGCAGTGTACAGGGCCGGGAGCTGTTTTTT.

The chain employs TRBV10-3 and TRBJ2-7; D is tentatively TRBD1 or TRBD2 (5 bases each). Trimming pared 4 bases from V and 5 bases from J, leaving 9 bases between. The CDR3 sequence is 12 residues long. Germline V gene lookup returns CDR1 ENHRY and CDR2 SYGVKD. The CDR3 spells CAISGQGDEQYV. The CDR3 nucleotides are TGTGCCATCAGTGGGCAGGGAGACGAGCAGTACGTC.

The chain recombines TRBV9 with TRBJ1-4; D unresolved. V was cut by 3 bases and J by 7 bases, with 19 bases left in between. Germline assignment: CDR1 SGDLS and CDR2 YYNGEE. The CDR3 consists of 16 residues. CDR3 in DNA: TGTGCCAGCAGCGGTGCCTCGGGAGATTGGCTTGAAAAACTGTTTTTT. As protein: CASSGASGDWLEKLFF.

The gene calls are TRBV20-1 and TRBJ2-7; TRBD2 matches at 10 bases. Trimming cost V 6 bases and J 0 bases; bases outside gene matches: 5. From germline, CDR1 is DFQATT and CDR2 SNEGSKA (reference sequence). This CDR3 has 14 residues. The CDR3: CSASGTSDSYEQYV. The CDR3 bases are TGCAGTGCGAGTGGGACTAGCGACTCCTACGAGCAGTACGTC.

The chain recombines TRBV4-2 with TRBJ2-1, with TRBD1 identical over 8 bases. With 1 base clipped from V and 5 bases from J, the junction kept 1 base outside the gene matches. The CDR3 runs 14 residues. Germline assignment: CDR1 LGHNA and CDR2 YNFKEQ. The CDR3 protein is CASSQADRDNEQFF. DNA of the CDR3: TGTGCCAGCAGCCAAGCGGACAGGGACAATGAGCAGTTCTTC.

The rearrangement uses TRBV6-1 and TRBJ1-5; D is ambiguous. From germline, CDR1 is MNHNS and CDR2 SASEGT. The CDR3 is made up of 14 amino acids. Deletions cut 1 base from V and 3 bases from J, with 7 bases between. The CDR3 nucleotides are TGTGCCAGCAGTGAAGGTCACAACAATCAGCCCCAGCATTTT. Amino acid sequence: CASSEGHNNQPQHF.

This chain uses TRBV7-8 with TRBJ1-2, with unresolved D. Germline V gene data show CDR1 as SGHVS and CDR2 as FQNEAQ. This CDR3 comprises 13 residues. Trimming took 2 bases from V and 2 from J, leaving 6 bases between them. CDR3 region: CASSLQENYGYTF. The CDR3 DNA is TGTGCCAGCAGCTTACAGGAAAACTATGGCTACACCTTC.

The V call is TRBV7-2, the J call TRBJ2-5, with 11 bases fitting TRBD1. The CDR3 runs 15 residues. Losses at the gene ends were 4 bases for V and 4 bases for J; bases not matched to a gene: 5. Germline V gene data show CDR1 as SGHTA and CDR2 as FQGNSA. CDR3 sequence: CASSSTGTGGETQYF. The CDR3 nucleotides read TGTGCCAGCAGCTCAACCGGGACAGGGGGAGAGACCCAGTACTTC.

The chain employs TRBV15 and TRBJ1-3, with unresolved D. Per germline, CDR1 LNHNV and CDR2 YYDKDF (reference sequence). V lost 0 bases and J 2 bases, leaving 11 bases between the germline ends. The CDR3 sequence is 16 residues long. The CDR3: CATSRDHPGAGNTIYF. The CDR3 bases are TGTGCCACCAGCAGAGATCATCCCGGGGCTGGAAACACCATATATTTT.